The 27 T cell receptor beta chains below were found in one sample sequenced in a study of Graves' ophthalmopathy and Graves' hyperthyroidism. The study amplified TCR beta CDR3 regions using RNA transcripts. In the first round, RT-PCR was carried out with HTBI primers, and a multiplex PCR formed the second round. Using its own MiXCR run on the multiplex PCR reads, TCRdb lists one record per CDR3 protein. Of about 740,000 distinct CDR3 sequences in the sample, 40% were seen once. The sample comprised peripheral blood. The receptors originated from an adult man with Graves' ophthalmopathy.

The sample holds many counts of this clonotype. The DNA of the CDR3 is TGCAGCGTAACGACAGGGCGGTCTGGAAACACCATATATTTT. Its translation: CSVTTGRSGNTIYF. V gene TRBV29-1 combines with J gene TRBJ1-3; 7 bases match TRBD1. Per germline, CDR1 SQVTM and CDR2 ANQGSEA. The CDR3 consists of 14 residues. The ends lost 6 bases at V and 1 base at J; junction bases unmatched: 6. Supplemented by reference TRBV29-1 and TRBJ1-3, the full variable domain reads SAVISQKPSRDICQRGTSLTIQCQVDSQVTMMFWYRQQPGQSLTLIATANQGSEATYESGFVIDKFPISRPNLTFSTLTVSNMSPEDSSIYLCSVTTGRSGNTIYFGEGSWLTVV.

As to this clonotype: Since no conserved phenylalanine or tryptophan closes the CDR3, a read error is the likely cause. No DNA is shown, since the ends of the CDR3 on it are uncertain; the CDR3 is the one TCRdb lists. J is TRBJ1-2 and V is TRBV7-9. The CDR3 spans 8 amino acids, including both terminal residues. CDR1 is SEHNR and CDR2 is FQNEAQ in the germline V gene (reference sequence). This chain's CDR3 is CASSFGLL.

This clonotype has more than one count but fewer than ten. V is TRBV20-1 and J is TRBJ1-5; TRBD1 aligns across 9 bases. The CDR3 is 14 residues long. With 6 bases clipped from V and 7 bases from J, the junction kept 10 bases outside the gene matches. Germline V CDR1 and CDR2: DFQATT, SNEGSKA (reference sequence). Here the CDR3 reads CSASGQGVGQPQHF. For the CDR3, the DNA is TGCAGTGCCTCGGGACAGGGTGTAGGGCAGCCCCAGCATTTT.

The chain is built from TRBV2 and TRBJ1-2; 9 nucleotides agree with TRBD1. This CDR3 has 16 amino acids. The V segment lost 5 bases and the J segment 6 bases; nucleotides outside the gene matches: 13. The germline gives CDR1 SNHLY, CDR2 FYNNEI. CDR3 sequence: CASSYRGTGRVDGYTF. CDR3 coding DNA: TGTGCCAGCAGTTACCGAGGGACAGGGCGGGTGGATGGCTACACCTTC.

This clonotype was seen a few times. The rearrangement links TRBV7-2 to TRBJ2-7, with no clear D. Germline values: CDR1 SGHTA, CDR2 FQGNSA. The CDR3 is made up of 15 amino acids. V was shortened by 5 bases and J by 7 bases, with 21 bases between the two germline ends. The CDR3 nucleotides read TGTGCCAGCAGCCGAGGAAACGGGCCGTTGGGGGAGCAGTACTTC. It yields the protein CASSRGNGPLGEQYF.

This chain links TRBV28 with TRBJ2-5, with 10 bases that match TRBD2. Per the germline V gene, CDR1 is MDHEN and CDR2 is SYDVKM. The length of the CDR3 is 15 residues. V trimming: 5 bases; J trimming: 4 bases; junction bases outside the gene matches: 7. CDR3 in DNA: TGTGCCAGCAGTCCCGGGACTAGCGATGGAGAGACCCAGTACTTC. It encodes CASSPGTSDGETQYF.

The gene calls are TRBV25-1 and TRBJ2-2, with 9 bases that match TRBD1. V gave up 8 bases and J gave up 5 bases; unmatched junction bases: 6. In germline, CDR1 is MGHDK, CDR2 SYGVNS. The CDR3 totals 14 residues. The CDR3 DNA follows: TGTGCCAGCCAGGGACAGGGTCAAACCGGGGAGCTGTTTTTT. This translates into CASQGQGQTGELFF.

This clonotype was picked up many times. The CDR3 here is CASSLGGSLWGYTF. The CDR3 DNA follows: TGTGCCAGCAGCTTAGGTGGCAGTCTATGGGGCTACACCTTC. The V and J genes are TRBV7-9 and TRBJ1-2; D remains unclear. Trimming removed 1 base at V and 8 bases at J, with 14 bases between. Germline V gene lookup returns CDR1 SEHNR and CDR2 FQNEAQ (reference sequence). This CDR3 comprises 14 residues.

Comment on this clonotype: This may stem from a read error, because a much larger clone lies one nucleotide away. CDR3 region: CASSSRRYTEAFF. The CDR3 DNA is TGTGCCAGCAGCTCCCGACGGTACACTGAAGCTTTCTTT. The genes are TRBV7-9 and TRBJ1-1; D is uncertain. In germline, CDR1 is SEHNR, CDR2 FQNEAQ (reference sequence). The CDR3 contains 13 residues. Trimming took 4 bases from V and 3 from J, leaving 9 bases between them. Full variable domain (remainder filled in from reference TRBV7-9 and TRBJ1-1): DTGVSQNPRHKITKRGQNVTFRCDPISEHNRLYWYRQTLGQGPEFLTYFQNEAQLEKSRLLSDRFSAERPKGSFSTLEIQRTEQGDSAMYLCASSSRRYTEAFFGQGTRLTVV.

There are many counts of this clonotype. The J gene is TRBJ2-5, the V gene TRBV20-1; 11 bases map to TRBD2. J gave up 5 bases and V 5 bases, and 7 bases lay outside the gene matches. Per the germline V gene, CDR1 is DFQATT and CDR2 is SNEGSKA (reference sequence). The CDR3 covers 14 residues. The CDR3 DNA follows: TGCAGTGCTCCATTAGCGGGAGGGAGGGAGACCCAGTACTTC. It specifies CSAPLAGGRETQYF.

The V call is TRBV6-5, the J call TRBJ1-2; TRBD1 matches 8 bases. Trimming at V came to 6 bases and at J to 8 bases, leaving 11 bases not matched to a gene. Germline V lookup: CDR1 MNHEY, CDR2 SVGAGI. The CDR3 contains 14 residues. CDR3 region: CASRSTGGVSGYTF. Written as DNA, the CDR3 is TGTGCCAGCAGGTCTACAGGGGGAGTGAGCGGCTACACCTTC.

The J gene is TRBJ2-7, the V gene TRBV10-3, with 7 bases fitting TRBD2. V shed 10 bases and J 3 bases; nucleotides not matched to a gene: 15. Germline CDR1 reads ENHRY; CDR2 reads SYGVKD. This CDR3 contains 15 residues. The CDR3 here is CASIDPGRGVYEQYF. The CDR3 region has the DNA TGTGCCAGCATCGACCCTGGGAGGGGAGTCTACGAGCAGTACTTC.

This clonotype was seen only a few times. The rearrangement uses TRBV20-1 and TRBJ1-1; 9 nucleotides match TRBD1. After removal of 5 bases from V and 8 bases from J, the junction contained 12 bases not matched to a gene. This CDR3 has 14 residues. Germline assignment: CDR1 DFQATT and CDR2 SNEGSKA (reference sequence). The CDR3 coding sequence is TGCAGTGCTCCTCAAGGACAGGGGACAAGAGAAGCTTTCTTT. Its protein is CSAPQGQGTREAFF.

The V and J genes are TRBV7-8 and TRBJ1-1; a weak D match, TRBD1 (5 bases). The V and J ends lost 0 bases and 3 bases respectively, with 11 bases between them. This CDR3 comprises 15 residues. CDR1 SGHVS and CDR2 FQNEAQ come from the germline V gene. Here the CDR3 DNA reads TGTGCCAGCAGCTTAGCGACCAGGGATTACACTGAAGCTTTCTTT. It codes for CASSLATRDYTEAFF.

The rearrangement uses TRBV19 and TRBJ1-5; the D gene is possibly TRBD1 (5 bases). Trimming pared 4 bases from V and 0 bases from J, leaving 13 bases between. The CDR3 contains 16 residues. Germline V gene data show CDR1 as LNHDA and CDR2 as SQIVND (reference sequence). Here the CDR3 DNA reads TGTGCCAGTAGTAAATCCTACAGGCATAGCAATCAGCCCCAGCATTTT. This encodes CASSKSYRHSNQPQHF.

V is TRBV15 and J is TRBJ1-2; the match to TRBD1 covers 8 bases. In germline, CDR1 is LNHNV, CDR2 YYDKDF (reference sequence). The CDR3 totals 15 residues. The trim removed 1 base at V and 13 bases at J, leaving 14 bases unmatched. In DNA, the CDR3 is TGTGCCACCAGCAGAGGGACAGGGTTATCTATGGAGGTCACCTTC. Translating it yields CATSRGTGLSMEVTF.

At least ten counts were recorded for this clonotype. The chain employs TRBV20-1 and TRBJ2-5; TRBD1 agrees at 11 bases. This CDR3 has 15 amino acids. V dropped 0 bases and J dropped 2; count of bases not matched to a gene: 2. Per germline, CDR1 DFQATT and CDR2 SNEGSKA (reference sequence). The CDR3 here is CSARDGQGAQETQYF. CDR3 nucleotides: TGCAGTGCTAGAGACGGACAGGGGGCTCAAGAGACCCAGTACTTC.

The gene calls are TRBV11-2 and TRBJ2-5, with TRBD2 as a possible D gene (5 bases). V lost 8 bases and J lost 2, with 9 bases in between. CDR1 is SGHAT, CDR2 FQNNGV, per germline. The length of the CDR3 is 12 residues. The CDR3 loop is CASGGLQETQYF. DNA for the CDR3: TGTGCCAGCGGAGGACTGCAAGAGACCCAGTACTTC.

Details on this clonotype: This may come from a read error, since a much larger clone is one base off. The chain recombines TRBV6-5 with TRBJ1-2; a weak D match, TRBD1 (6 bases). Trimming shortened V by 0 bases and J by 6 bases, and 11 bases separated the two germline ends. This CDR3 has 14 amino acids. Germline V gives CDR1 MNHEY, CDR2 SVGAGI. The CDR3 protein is CASSYSSRGDGYTF. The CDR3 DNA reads TGTGCCAGCAGTTACTCGAGCAGGGGAGATGGCTACACCTTC.

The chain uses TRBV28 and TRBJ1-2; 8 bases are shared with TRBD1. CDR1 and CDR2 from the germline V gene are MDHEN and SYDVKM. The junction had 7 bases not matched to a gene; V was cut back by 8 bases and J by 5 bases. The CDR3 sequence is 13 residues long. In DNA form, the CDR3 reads TGTGCCAGCGCGCCAGGGGGCGCGTATGGCTACACCTTC. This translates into CASAPGGAYGYTF.

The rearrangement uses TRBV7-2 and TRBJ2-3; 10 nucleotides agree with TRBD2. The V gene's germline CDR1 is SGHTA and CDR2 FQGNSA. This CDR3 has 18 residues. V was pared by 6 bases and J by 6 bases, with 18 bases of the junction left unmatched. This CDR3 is CASSSRTHSGRLPDTQYF. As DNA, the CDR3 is TGTGCCAGCAGTTCAAGAACTCATAGCGGGAGGCTCCCCGATACGCAGTATTTT.

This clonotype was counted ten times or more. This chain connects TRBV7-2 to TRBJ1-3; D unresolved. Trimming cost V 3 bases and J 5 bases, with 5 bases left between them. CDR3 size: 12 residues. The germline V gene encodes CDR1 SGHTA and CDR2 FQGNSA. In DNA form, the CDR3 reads TGTGCCAGCAGCTTTCAGCGAAACACCATATATTTT. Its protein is CASSFQRNTIYF.

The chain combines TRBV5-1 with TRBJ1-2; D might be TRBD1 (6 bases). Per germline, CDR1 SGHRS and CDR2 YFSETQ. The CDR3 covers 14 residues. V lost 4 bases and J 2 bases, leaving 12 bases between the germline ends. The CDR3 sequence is CASSPEQGNYGYTF. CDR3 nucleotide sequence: TGCGCCAGCAGCCCGGAACAGGGAAACTATGGCTACACCTTC.

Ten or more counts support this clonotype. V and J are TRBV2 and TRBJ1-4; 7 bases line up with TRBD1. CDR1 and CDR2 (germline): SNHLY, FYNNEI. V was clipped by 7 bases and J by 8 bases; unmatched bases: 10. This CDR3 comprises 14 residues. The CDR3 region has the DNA TGTGCCAGCAAAAGACAGGGTGGAGCAGAAAAACTGTTTTTT. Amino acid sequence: CASKRQGGAEKLFF. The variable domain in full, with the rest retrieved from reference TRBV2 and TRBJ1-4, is EPEVTQTPSHQVTQMGQEVILRCVPISNHLYFYWYRQILGQKVEFLVSFYNNEISEKSEIFDDQFSVERPDGSNFTLKIRSTKLEDSAMYFCASKRQGGAEKLFFGSGTQLSVL.

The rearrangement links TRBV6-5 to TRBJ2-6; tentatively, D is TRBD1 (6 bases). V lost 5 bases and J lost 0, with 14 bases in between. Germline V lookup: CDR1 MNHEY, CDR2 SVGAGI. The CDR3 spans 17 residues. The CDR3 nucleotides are TGTGCCAGCAGTACCCGACAGGTTAGCTCTGGGGCCAACGTCCTGACTTTC. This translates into CASSTRQVSSGANVLTF.

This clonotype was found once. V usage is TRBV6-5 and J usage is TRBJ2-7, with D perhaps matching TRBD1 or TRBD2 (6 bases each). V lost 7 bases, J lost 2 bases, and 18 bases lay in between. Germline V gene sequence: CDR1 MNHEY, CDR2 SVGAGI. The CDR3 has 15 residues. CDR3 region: CASIKEGDQPYEQYF. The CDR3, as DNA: TGTGCCAGCATTAAGGAGGGGGACCAACCCTACGAGCAGTACTTC.

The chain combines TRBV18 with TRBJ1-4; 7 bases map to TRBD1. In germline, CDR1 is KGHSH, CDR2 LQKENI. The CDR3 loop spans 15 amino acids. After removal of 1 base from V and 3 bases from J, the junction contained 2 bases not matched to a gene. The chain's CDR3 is CASSPRQGPNEKLFF. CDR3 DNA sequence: TGTGCCAGCTCACCACGACAGGGACCTAATGAAAAACTGTTTTTT.